This TCR beta chain appears in the sequencing data of a study of long-term antiretroviral therapy in people with HIV. The study's findings and limits: ART preceded a rise in diversity that nonetheless stayed lower than in transplant donor controls.

Run at survey level, the immunoSEQ assay was version v3.0. Sequenced by immunoSEQ multiplex PCR; TCRdb stores in-frame clones only, minus some. The table shows thousands of clones, with 75% to 90% occurring only once. This clone was counted once. Antigen specificity is unknown. This clonotype originated in a woman in her 50s with HIV. Sequencing used unsorted PBMCs, obtained 3.7 years after starting antiretroviral therapy.

Here the CDR3 DNA reads TGTGCCAGCAGCCCGAATCACGGGGGTCAAGAGACCCAGTACTTC. Residues: CASSPNHGGQETQYF. V is TRBV14 and J is TRBJ2-5, with D possibly TRBD2 on 6 matching bases. V dropped 4 bases and J dropped 2 bases, with 14 bases sitting between them. Germline CDR1 SGHDN, CDR2 FVKESK. This CDR3 contains 15 residues.